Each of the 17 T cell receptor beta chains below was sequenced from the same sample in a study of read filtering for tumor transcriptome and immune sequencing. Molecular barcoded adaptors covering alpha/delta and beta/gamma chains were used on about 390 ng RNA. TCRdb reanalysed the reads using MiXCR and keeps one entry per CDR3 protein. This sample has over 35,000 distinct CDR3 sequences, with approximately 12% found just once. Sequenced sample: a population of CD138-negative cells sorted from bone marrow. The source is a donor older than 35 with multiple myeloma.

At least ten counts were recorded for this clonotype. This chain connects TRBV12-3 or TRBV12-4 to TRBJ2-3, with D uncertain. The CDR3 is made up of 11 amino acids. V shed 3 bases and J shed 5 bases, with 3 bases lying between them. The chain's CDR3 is CASSFGDTQYF. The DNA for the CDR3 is TGTGCCAGCAGTTTTGGAGATACGCAGTATTTT.

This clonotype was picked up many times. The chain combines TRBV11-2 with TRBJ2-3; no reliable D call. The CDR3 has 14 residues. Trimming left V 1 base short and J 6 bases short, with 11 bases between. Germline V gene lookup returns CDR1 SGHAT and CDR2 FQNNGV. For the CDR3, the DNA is TGTGCCAGCAGCTTAGCTCTGCTTTGGGATACGCAGTATTTT. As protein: CASSLALLWDTQYF.

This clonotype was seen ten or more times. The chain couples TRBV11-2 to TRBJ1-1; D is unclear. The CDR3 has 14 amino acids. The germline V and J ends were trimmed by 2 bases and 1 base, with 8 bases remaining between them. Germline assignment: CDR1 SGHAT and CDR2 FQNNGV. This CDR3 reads CASSLIAGNTEAFF. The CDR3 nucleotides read TGTGCCAGCAGCTTAATAGCGGGGAACACTGAAGCTTTCTTT.

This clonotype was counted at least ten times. CDR3 protein: CASSSDGRELFQPQHF. The CDR3, as DNA: TGTGCCAGCAGTTCGGACGGTCGGGAGTTGTTTCAGCCCCAGCATTTT. This chain joins TRBV12-3 or TRBV12-4 and TRBJ1-5; no firm D call. Trimming removed 4 bases from V and 6 bases from J, with 19 bases in between. The CDR3 consists of 16 residues.

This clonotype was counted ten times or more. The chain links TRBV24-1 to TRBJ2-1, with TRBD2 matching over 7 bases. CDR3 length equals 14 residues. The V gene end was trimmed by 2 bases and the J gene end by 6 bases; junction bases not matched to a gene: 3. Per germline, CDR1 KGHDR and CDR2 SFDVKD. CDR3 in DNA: TGTGCCACCAGTGATTGGGAGGGGCGCAATGAGCAGTTCTTC. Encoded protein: CATSDWEGRNEQFF.

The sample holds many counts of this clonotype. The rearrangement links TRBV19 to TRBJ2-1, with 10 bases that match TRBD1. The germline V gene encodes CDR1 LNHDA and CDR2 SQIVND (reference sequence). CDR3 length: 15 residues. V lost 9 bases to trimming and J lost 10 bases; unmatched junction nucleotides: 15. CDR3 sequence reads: CASRTGTGDRGEQFF. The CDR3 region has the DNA TGTGCCAGCCGGACCGGGACAGGGGATCGTGGGGAGCAGTTCTTC.

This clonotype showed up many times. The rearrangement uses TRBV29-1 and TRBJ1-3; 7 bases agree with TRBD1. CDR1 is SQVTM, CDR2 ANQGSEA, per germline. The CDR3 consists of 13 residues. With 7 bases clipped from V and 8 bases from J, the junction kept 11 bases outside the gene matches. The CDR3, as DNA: TGCAGCGCCAGGACAGGCCAAGGGGACACCATATATTTT. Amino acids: CSARTGQGDTIYF.

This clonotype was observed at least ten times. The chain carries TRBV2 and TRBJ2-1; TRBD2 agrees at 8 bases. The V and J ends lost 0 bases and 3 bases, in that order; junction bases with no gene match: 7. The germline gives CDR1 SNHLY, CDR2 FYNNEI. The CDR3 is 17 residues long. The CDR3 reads CASSEAGALAGYNEQFF. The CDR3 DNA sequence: TGTGCCAGCAGTGAAGCGGGGGCCCTAGCGGGCTACAATGAGCAGTTCTTC. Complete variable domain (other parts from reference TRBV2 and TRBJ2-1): EPEVTQTPSHQVTQMGQEVILRCVPISNHLYFYWYRQILGQKVEFLVSFYNNEISEKSEIFDDQFSVERPDGSNFTLKIRSTKLEDSAMYFCASSEAGALAGYNEQFFGPGTRLTVL.

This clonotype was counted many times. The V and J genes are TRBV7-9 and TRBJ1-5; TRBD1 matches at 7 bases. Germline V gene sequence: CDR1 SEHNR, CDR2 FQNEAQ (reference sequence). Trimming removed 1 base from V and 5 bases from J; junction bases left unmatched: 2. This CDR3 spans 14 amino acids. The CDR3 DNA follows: TGTGCCAGCAGCTTAGGGACAGGTTATCAGCCCCAGCATTTT. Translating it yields CASSLGTGYQPQHF.

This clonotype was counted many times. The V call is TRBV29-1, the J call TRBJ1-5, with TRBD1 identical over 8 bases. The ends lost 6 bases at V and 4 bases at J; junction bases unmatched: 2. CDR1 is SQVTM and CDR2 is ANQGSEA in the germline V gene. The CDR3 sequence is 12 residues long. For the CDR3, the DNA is TGCAGCGTACGACAGGGGAATCAGCCCCAGCATTTT. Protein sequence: CSVRQGNQPQHF.

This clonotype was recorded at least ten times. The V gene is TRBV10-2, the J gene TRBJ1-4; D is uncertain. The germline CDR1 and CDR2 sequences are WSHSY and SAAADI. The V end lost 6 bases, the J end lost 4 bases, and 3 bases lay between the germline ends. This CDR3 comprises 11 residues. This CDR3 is CASRLNEKLFF. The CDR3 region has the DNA TGCGCCAGCAGACTTAATGAAAAACTGTTTTTT.

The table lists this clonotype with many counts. As DNA, the CDR3 is TGTGCCAGCAGCCAAGGATCGTGGGGTTCCTACGAGCAGTACTTC. Protein: CASSQGSWGSYEQYF. The V gene is TRBV3-1, the J gene TRBJ2-7, with D unclear. V lost 1 base and J lost 1, with 11 bases in between. Germline CDR1 reads LGHDT; CDR2 reads YNNKEL (reference sequence). This CDR3 region has 15 residues.

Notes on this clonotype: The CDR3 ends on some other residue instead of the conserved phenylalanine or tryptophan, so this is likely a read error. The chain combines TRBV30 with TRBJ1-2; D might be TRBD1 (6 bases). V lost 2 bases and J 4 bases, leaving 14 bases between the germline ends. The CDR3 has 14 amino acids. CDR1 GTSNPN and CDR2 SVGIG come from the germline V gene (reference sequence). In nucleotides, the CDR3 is TGTGCCTGGAGTCGGGGGGCGTCGGCCTATGGCTACACCTCC. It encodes CAWSRGASAYGYTS.

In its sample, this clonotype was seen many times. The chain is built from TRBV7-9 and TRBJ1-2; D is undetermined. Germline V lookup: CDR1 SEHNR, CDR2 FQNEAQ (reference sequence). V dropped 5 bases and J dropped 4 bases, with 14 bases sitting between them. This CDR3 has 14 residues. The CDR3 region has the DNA TGTGCCAGCAGCAACGGCGCTAGTGTCTATGGCTACACCTTC. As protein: CASSNGASVYGYTF. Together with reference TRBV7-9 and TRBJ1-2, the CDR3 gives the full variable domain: DTGVSQNPRHKITKRGQNVTFRCDPISEHNRLYWYRQTLGQGPEFLTYFQNEAQLEKSRLLSDRFSAERPKGSFSTLEIQRTEQGDSAMYLCASSNGASVYGYTFGSGTRLTVV.

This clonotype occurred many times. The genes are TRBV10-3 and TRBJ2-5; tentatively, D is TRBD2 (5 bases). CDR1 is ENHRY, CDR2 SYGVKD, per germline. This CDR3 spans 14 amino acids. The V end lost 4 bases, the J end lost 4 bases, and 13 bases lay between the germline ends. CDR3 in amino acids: CAISGALAGETQYF. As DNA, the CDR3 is TGTGCCATCAGTGGGGCCCTAGCTGGAGAGACCCAGTACTTC.

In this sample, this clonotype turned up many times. CDR3 residues: CSARGQVFTYEQYF. The CDR3 region has the DNA TGCAGTGCTAGGGGACAGGTGTTTACCTACGAGCAGTACTTC. The chain joins TRBV20-1 to TRBJ2-7; 8 nucleotides line up with TRBD1. The length of the CDR3 is 14 residues. Trimming at V came to 3 bases and at J to 2 bases, leaving 6 bases not matched to a gene. Germline V CDR1 and CDR2: DFQATT, SNEGSKA (reference sequence).

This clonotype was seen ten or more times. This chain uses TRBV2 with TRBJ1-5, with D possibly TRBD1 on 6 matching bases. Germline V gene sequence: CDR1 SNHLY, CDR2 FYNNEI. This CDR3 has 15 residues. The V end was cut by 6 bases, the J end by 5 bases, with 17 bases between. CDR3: CASSQNREIYQPQHF. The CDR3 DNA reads TGTGCCAGCAGCCAAAACAGGGAGATTTATCAGCCCCAGCATTTT.